Listed here is a single T cell receptor (beta chain). The sample originates from a study of CD8 T cells in Susac syndrome. The multiple sclerosis controls comprised treatment-naive patients whose relapsing-remitting disease was stable or active. CDR3 length equals 14 residues. Trimming removed 0 bases at V and 0 bases at J, with 6 bases between. Germline V gives CDR1 SGDLS, CDR2 YYNGEE. Random hexamers were used to reverse transcribe the RNA input (0.5 to 1 ug). The amplification used immunoSEQ multiplex PCR on TCR beta CDR3; it spanned 54 Vbeta and 13 Jbeta. TCRdb passed the immunoSEQ multiplex PCR reads through MiXCR, listing each CDR3 protein once. The table lists about 130,000 distinct CDR3 sequences, around 94% of them singletons.

The receptor's source is a human donor with multiple sclerosis. Sequences were obtained from CD4+ T cells from PBMCs. The chain combines TRBV9 with TRBJ2-5; no clear D. CDR3 sequence (DNA): TGTGCCAGCAGCGTAGACTCGTACCAAGAGACCCAGTACTTC. Amino acid sequence: CASSVDSYQETQYF.